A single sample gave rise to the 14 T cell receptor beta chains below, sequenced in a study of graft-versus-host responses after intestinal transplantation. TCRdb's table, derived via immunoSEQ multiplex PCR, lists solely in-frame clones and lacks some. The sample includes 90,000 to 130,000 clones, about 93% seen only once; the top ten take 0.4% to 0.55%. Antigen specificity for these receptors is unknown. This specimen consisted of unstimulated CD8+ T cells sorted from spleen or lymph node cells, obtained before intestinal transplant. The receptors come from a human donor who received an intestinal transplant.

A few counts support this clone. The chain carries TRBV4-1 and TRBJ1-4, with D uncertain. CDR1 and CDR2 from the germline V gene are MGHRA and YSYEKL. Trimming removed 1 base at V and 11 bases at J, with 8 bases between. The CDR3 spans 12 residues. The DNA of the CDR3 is TGCGCCAGCAGCCAAGTCGTCGGGAAACTGTTTTTT. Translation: CASSQVVGKLFF.

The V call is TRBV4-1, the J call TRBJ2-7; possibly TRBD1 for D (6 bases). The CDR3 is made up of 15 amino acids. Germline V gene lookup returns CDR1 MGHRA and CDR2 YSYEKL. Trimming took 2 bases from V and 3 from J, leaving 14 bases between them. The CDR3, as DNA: TGCGCCAGCAGCCAAATGACAGGCACCTACTACGAGCAGTACTTC. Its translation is CASSQMTGTYYEQYF.

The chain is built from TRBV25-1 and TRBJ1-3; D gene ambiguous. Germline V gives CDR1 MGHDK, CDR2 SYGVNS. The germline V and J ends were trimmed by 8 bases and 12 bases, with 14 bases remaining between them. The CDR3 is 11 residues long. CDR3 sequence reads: CASGPGPFIYF. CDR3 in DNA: TGTGCCAGCGGGCCCGGGCCTTTCATATATTTT. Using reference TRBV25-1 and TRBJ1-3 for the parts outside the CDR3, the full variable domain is EADIYQTPRYLVIGTGKKITLECSQTMGHDKMYWYQQDPGMELHLIHYSYGVNSTEKGDLSSESTVSRIRTEHFPLTLESARPSHTSQYLCASGPGPFIYFGEGSWLTVV.

The CDR3 DNA reads TGTGCCAGCAGTCCCTACCTTGGGGACAAGGGTGAGCAGTTCTTC. Residues: CASSPYLGDKGEQFF. The chain is built from TRBV27 and TRBJ2-1; weak D call: TRBD1 (6 bases). The CDR3 contains 15 residues. Germline-derived CDR1 and CDR2 are MNHEY and SMNVEV (reference sequence). The V and J ends lost 5 bases and 9 bases respectively, with 20 bases between them.

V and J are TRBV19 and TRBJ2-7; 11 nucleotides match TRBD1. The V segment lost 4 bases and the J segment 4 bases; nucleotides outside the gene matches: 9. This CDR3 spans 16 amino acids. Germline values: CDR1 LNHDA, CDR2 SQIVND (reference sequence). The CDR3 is CASSTARTGGPYEQYF. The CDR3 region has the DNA TGTGCCAGTAGTACCGCAAGGACAGGGGGCCCTTACGAGCAGTACTTC.

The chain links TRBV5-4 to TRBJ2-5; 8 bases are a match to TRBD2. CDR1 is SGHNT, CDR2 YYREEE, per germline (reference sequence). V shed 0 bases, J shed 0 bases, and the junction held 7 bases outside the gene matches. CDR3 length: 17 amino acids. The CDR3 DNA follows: TGTGCCAGCAGCTTGGATCTAGCGGGCCAGTACCAAGAGACCCAGTACTTC. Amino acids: CASSLDLAGQYQETQYF.

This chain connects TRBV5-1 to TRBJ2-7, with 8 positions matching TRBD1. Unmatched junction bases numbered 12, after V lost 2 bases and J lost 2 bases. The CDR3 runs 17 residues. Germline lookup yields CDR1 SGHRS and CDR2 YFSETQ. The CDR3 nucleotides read TGCGCCAGCAGCTTTTACCCACCTGGACAGGGAACCTACGAGCAGTACTTC. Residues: CASSFYPPGQGTYEQYF.

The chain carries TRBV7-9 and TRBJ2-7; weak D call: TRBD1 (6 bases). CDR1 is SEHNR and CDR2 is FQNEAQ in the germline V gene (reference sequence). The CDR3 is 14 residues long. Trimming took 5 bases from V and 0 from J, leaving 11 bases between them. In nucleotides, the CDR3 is TGTGCCAGCAGCCCAACGGACAGCTCCTACGAGCAGTACTTC. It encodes CASSPTDSSYEQYF.

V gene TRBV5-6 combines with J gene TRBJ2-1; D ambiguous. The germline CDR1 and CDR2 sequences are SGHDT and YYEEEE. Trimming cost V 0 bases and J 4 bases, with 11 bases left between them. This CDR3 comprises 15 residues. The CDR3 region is CASSLALGIYNEQFF. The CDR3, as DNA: TGTGCCAGCAGCTTGGCCCTTGGAATATACAATGAGCAGTTCTTC.

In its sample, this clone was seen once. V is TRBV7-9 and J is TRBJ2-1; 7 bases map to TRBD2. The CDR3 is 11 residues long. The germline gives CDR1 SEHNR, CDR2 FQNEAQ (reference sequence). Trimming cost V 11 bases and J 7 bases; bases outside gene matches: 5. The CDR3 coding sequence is TGTGCCGGGGGAGCGGGGAATGAGCAGTTCTTC. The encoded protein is CAGGAGNEQFF.

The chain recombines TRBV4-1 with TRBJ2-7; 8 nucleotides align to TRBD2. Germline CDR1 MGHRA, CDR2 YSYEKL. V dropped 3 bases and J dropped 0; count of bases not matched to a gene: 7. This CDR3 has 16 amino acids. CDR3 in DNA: TGCGCCAGCAGCCATGTTACTAGCGGAAGCTCCTACGAGCAGTACTTC. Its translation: CASSHVTSGSSYEQYF.

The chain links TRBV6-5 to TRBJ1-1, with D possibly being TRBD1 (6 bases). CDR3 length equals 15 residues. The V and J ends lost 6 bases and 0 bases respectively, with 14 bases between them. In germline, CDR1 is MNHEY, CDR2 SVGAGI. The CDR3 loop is CASSSDRPLNTEAFF. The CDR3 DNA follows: TGTGCCAGCAGCTCTGACAGGCCTTTGAACACTGAAGCTTTCTTT.

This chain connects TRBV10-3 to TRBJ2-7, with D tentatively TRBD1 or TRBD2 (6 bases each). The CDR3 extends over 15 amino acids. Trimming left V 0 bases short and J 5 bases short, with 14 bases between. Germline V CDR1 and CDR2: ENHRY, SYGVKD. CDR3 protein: CAISESWGAKNEQYF. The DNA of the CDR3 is TGTGCCATCAGTGAGTCATGGGGGGCAAAGAACGAGCAGTACTTC.

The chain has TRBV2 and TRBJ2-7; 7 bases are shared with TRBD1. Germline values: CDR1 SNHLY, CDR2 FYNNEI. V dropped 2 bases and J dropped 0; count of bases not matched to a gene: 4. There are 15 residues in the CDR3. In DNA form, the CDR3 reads TGTGCCAGCAGTGAACTACAGGGGTCCTCCTACGAGCAGTACTTC. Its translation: CASSELQGSSYEQYF.